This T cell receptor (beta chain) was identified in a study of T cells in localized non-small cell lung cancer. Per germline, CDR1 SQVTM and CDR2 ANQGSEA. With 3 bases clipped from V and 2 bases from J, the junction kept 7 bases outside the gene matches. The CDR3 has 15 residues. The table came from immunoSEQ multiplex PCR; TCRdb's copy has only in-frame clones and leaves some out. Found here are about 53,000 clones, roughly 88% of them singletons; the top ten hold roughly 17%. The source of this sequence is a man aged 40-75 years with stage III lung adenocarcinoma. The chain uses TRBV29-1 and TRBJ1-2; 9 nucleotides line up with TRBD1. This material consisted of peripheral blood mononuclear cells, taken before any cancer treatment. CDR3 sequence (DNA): TGCAGCGTTGAGGAGGGGACAGGGACGAACTATGGCTACACCTTC. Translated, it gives CSVEEGTGTNYGYTF.